Below, 23 T cell receptor beta chains from the same sample are listed, as sequenced in a study of cytomegalovirus exposure and HLA in healthy donors. PCR primers comprised 60 Vbeta and 13 Jbeta primers. Repertoires were generated with immunoSEQ multiplex PCR, while TCRdb's copy carries only in-frame clones and drops some. The sample lists about 160,000 clones, around four fifths occurring once. Sequencing was performed on PBMCs. Receptor source: a young man in good health and CMV-seronegative.

This clone was picked up one time. This chain links TRBV19 with TRBJ2-2, with 10 bases aligning to TRBD2. The junction had 18 bases not matched to a gene; V was cut back by 5 bases and J by 6 bases. This CDR3 is 19 amino acids long. From germline, CDR1 is LNHDA and CDR2 SQIVND (reference sequence). The CDR3 loop is CASSLRRGSGRPKAGELFF. The CDR3 DNA is TGTGCCAGTAGTCTTCGAAGAGGTAGCGGGAGGCCAAAGGCCGGGGAGCTGTTTTTT.

This clone was found a few times. This chain links TRBV10-3 with TRBJ1-4, with 7 bases matching TRBD1. In germline, CDR1 is ENHRY, CDR2 SYGVKD. This CDR3 is 14 amino acids long. V gave up 11 bases and J gave up 0 bases; unmatched junction bases: 6. CDR3 protein: CAASRGTTNEKLFF. CDR3 coding DNA: TGTGCCGCTAGCAGGGGGACAACTAATGAAAAACTGTTTTTT.

This sequence joins TRBV7-2 and TRBJ2-1; D unresolved. CDR3 length: 13 residues. V dropped 4 bases and J dropped 2 bases, with 6 bases sitting between them. CDR1 and CDR2 from the germline V gene are SGHTA and FQGNSA. For the CDR3, the DNA is TGTGCCAGCAGCTCATTCCCCTACAATGAGCAGTTCTTC. Amino acids: CASSSFPYNEQFF.

This clone came up a few times. V and J are TRBV5-6 and TRBJ1-1, with D tentatively TRBD1 (5 bases). Germline assignment: CDR1 SGHDT and CDR2 YYEEEE. Trimming took 1 base from V and 4 from J, leaving 11 bases between them. The CDR3 totals 14 residues. The CDR3, as DNA: TGTGCCAGCAGCTTGTGGGGGGAGGGCACTGAAGCTTTCTTT. Protein: CASSLWGEGTEAFF.

The chain uses TRBV6-6 and TRBJ2-2; TRBD1 aligns across 7 bases. The CDR3 is 15 residues long. Germline CDR1 reads MNHNY; CDR2 reads SVGAGI (reference sequence). The V gene end was trimmed by 2 bases and the J gene end by 3 bases; junction bases not matched to a gene: 3. The chain's CDR3 is CASSYDRVDTGELFF. Here the CDR3 DNA reads TGTGCCAGCAGTTACGACAGGGTGGACACCGGGGAGCTGTTTTTT.

V and J are TRBV4-3 and TRBJ2-1, with 11 bases aligning to TRBD2. V was clipped by 4 bases and J by 10 bases; unmatched bases: 15. In germline, CDR1 is LGHNA, CDR2 YSLEER. The length of the CDR3 is 17 residues. This chain's CDR3 is CASSPIGTSGWEREQFF. The CDR3 bases are TGCGCCAGCAGCCCTATAGGGACTAGCGGTTGGGAGCGGGAGCAGTTCTTC.

This chain joins TRBV11-2 and TRBJ2-5; no clear D. V was clipped by 5 bases and J by 5 bases, with 9 bases between them. The CDR3 runs to 12 residues. Germline V lookup: CDR1 SGHAT, CDR2 FQNNGV. Here the CDR3 DNA reads TGTGCCAGCAGCGCCAGGTGGGAGACCCAGTACTTC. Its protein product is CASSARWETQYF.

The gene calls are TRBV4-3 and TRBJ2-6; D gene uncertain. The ends were cut back, 1 base at V and 0 bases at J, with 10 bases in the middle. Germline V CDR1 and CDR2: LGHNA, YSLEER. This CDR3 is 17 amino acids long. In nucleotides, the CDR3 is TGCGCCAGCAGCCAAGCTCCGGTTAGCTCTGGGGCCAACGTCCTGACTTTC. Translating gives CASSQAPVSSGANVLTF.

V gene TRBV9 combines with J gene TRBJ2-1, with 9 bases aligning to TRBD2. The V gene's germline CDR1 is SGDLS and CDR2 YYNGEE. The CDR3 loop spans 16 amino acids. V shed 0 bases, J shed 4 bases, and the junction held 5 bases outside the gene matches. In DNA form, the CDR3 reads TGTGCCAGCAGCGTAGGCCCCAGCGGGGGGTACAATGAGCAGTTCTTC. Its translation: CASSVGPSGGYNEQFF.

The rearrangement uses TRBV10-3 and TRBJ2-3; 10 positions agree with TRBD1. In germline, CDR1 is ENHRY, CDR2 SYGVKD. The V and J ends lost 6 bases and 4 bases, in that order; junction bases with no gene match: 4. The CDR3 totals 14 residues. The CDR3 DNA follows: TGTGCCATCAGCGGGACAGGGGTTTCAGATACGCAGTATTTT. Protein product: CAISGTGVSDTQYF.

The rearrangement uses TRBV7-3 and TRBJ1-6; D is perhaps TRBD1 (6 bases). The V gene's germline CDR1 is SGHTA and CDR2 FQGTGA. The CDR3 totals 15 residues. The ends were cut back, 2 bases at V and 7 bases at J, with 12 bases in the middle. CDR3 in amino acids: CASSLYRVDNSPLHF. The CDR3 nucleotides are TGTGCCAGCAGCTTATACAGGGTGGACAATTCACCCCTCCACTTT. Full variable domain (rest looked up from reference TRBV7-3 and TRBJ1-6): GAGVSQTPSNKVTEKGKYVELRCDPISGHTALYWYRQSLGQGPEFLIYFQGTGAADDSGLPNDRFFAVRPEGSVSTLKIQRTERGDSAVYLCASSLYRVDNSPLHFGNGTRLTVT.

The rearrangement links TRBV6-5 to TRBJ2-2; possibly TRBD1 for D (5 bases). The CDR3 sequence is 15 residues long. V was pared by 2 bases and J by 4 bases, with 11 bases between. CDR1 is MNHEY and CDR2 is SVGAGI in the germline V gene. The CDR3 spells CASSYRGFGTGELFF. Written as DNA, the CDR3 is TGTGCCAGCAGTTACAGGGGTTTCGGCACCGGGGAGCTGTTTTTT.

The chain carries TRBV5-1 and TRBJ1-6, with TRBD1 matching 7 bases. V lost 4 bases to trimming and J lost 8 bases; unmatched junction nucleotides: 9. The CDR3 loop spans 15 amino acids. Germline CDR1 SGHRS, CDR2 YFSETQ. The CDR3 sequence: CASSPRGQEDSPLHF. CDR3 nucleotides: TGCGCCAGCAGCCCCCGAGGACAGGAAGATTCACCCCTCCACTTT.

This clone was recorded only once. This chain connects TRBV11-1 to TRBJ2-5; tentative D call: TRBD2 (6 bases). Trimming pared 5 bases from V and 11 bases from J, leaving 15 bases between. Germline assignment: CDR1 SGHAT and CDR2 FQDESV (reference sequence). The CDR3 covers 12 residues. The DNA of the CDR3 is TGTGCCAGCAGCCTTTGGGACTCGGGACAGTACTTC. Translated: CASSLWDSGQYF. The variable domain in full, completed from reference TRBV11-1 and TRBJ2-5, reads EAEVAQSPRYKITEKSQAVAFWCDPISGHATLYWYRQILGQGPELLVQFQDESVVDDSQLPKDRFSAERLKGVDSTLKIQPAELGDSAMYLCASSLWDSGQYFGPGTRLLVL.

The chain links TRBV7-3 to TRBJ2-2; weak D call: TRBD2 (7 bases). The CDR3 totals 15 residues. Trimming took 7 bases from V and 5 from J, leaving 17 bases between them. In germline, CDR1 is SGHTA, CDR2 FQGTGA. The CDR3 sequence is CASKLNGGATGELFF. The CDR3 nucleotides read TGTGCCAGCAAGCTTAATGGGGGGGCAACCGGGGAGCTGTTTTTT.

This clone has a single count. This rearrangement joins TRBV6-5 to TRBJ2-5; TRBD2 aligns across 8 bases. CDR3 length: 14 residues. Germline V CDR1 and CDR2: MNHEY, SVGAGI. Trimming at V came to 6 bases and at J to 1 base, leaving 4 bases not matched to a gene. The CDR3 region has the DNA TGTGCCAGCAGCCCGGGGGGGCGCCAAGAGACCCAGTACTTC. Its protein is CASSPGGRQETQYF.

About this clone: At one of its ends the junction is not consistent with the germline gene, which may arise from a read error. The V and J genes are TRBV14 and TRBJ2-3, with TRBD1 matching over 8 bases. The CDR3 length is 13 residues. CDR1 SGHDN and CDR2 FVKESK come from the germline V gene. The CDR3 region is CASSEDRGDTQYF. For the CDR3, the DNA is TGTGCCAGCAGCGAAGACAGGGGTGATACGCAGTATTTT. The entire variable domain, with the rest obtained from reference TRBV14 and TRBJ2-3, is as follows: EAGVTQFPSHSVIEKGQTVTLRCDPISGHDNLYWYRRVMGKEIKFLLHFVKESKQDESGMPNNRFLAERTGGTYSTLKVQPAELEDSGVYFCASSEDRGDTQYFGPGTRLTVL.

The rearrangement uses TRBV9 and TRBJ2-3, with TRBD1 matching 11 bases. Germline V gives CDR1 SGDLS, CDR2 YYNGEE. After removal of 0 bases from V and 3 bases from J, the junction contained 9 bases not matched to a gene. The CDR3 totals 18 residues. The CDR3 bases are TGTGCCAGCAGCGTAGCTGGAGGACAGGGGGCGTCTACAGATACGCAGTATTTT. Its translation: CASSVAGGQGASTDTQYF.

This sequence joins TRBV7-8 and TRBJ2-5; D is ambiguous. The germline V gene has CDR1 SGHVS and CDR2 FQNEAQ. Trimming removed 3 bases at V and 3 bases at J, with 11 bases between. The CDR3 is 14 residues long. In nucleotides, the CDR3 is TGTGCCAGCAGCTTGTTGACACTTAAAGAGACCCAGTACTTC. It encodes CASSLLTLKETQYF.

The chain is built from TRBV6-1 and TRBJ2-6; 7 bases match TRBD2. Unmatched junction bases numbered 11, after V lost 4 bases and J lost 2 bases. Germline V CDR1 and CDR2: MNHNS, SASEGT. This CDR3 has 18 residues. The DNA for the CDR3 is TGTGCCAGCAGTGCCCGCGGGGGAAATCCCCCTGGGGCCAACGTCCTGACTTTC. It encodes CASSARGGNPPGANVLTF.

The chain recombines TRBV6-4 with TRBJ2-3; D unresolved. The germline CDR1 and CDR2 sequences are MRHNA and SNTAGT. CDR3 length equals 14 residues. Trimming removed 8 bases at V and 0 bases at J, with 12 bases between. CDR3 bases: TGTGCCAGCCTCTGGAGTTCTAGCACAGATACGCAGTATTTT. Its translation: CASLWSSSTDTQYF.

CDR3 coding DNA: TGTGCCAGCAGCTTAAAGCGGGGGGGCCTTAATGAGCAGTTCTTC. Protein product: CASSLKRGGLNEQFF. The chain is built from TRBV5-8 and TRBJ2-1, with TRBD2 matching over 10 bases. Germline trimming cut 2 bases from V and 7 bases from J; bases unmatched to any gene: 6. CDR3 size: 15 residues. Germline loops: CDR1 SGHTS, CDR2 YDEGEE.

The rearrangement uses TRBV29-1 and TRBJ2-5, with D possibly being TRBD2 (5 bases). Germline CDR1 SQVTM, CDR2 ANQGSEA. The CDR3 runs to 12 residues. V lost 3 bases to trimming and J lost 5 bases, with 10 bases between them. Here the CDR3 DNA reads TGCAGCGTTGATACGAGGGTGGAGACCCAGTACTTC. Amino acids: CSVDTRVETQYF.